Each of the 32 T cell receptor beta chains below was sequenced from the same sample in a study of cytomegalovirus exposure and HLA in healthy donors. The PCR employed 60 Vbeta primers together with 13 Jbeta primers. Repertoires were generated with immunoSEQ multiplex PCR, while TCRdb's copy carries only in-frame clones and drops some. This table has under 200,000 clones, 80% to 85% appearing once. The specimen sequenced was PBMCs. The origin of the receptors is a male donor in good health and CMV-seropositive.

The V and J genes are TRBV5-4 and TRBJ2-2; maybe TRBD1 (5 bases). This CDR3 region has 14 residues. Germline CDR1 and CDR2: SGHNT and YYREEE (reference sequence). Trimming removed 3 bases at V and 2 bases at J, with 8 bases between. CDR3 residues: CASSWGLNTGELFF. The CDR3 DNA sequence: TGTGCCAGCAGCTGGGGCCTCAACACCGGGGAGCTGTTTTTT.

The chain uses TRBV7-6 and TRBJ2-3; 8 bases match TRBD2. The CDR3 length is 17 residues. Germline CDR1 and CDR2: SGHVS and FNYEAQ. Germline trimming cut 3 bases from V and 1 base from J; bases unmatched to any gene: 9. CDR3 protein: CASSLMVAGPRTDTQYF. As DNA, the CDR3 is TGTGCCAGCAGCTTGATGGTAGCGGGGCCCCGCACAGATACGCAGTATTTT.

This clone was seen just once. The chain is built from TRBV5-1 and TRBJ2-1, with 9 bases aligning to TRBD2. V trimming: 2 bases; J trimming: 5 bases; junction bases outside the gene matches: 11. The germline gives CDR1 SGHRS, CDR2 YFSETQ. This CDR3 has 17 amino acids. The CDR3 region is CASSFTTSGRSDNEQFF. DNA for the CDR3: TGCGCCAGCAGCTTTACAACTAGCGGGCGATCTGACAATGAGCAGTTCTTC. The full variable domain, rest sourced from reference TRBV5-1 and TRBJ2-1, is KAGVTQTPRYLIKTRGQQVTLSCSPISGHRSVSWYQQTPGQGLQFLFEYFSETQRNKGNFPGRFSGRQFSNSRSEMNVSTLELGDSALYLCASSFTTSGRSDNEQFFGPGTRLTVL.

The rearrangement uses TRBV5-4 and TRBJ2-7, with D maybe TRBD2 (6 bases). The CDR3 spans 15 residues. Germline assignment: CDR1 SGHNT and CDR2 YYREEE (reference sequence). V was clipped by 3 bases and J by 7 bases, with 20 bases between them. The CDR3 nucleotides are TGTGCCAGCAGCTCGCTTAGCGGTACTCTATTAGAGCAGTACTTC. This translates into CASSSLSGTLLEQYF. The whole variable domain, remainder taken from reference TRBV5-4 and TRBJ2-7, is ETGVTQSPTHLIKTRGQQVTLRCSSQSGHNTVSWYQQALGQGPQFIFQYYREEENGRGNFPPRFSGLQFPNYSSELNVNALELDDSALYLCASSSLSGTLLEQYFGPGTRLTVT.

V usage is TRBV14 and J usage is TRBJ2-7, with unresolved D. V lost 5 bases and J lost 1, with 15 bases in between. Germline V gene sequence: CDR1 SGHDN, CDR2 FVKESK. This CDR3 has 15 residues. The DNA of the CDR3 is TGTGCCAGCAGCGAAGGTCCGGTTCCTTCCTACGAGCAGTACTTC. Encoded protein: CASSEGPVPSYEQYF.

The chain links TRBV4-3 to TRBJ2-3; unclear D gene. V dropped 0 bases and J dropped 0 bases, with 10 bases sitting between them. Per germline, CDR1 LGHNA and CDR2 YSLEER. The length of the CDR3 is 16 residues. CDR3 protein: CASSQDIGLSTDTQYF. The CDR3 DNA reads as TGCGCCAGCAGCCAAGATATTGGGCTGAGCACAGATACGCAGTATTTT.

The DNA for the CDR3 is TGTGCCAGCTCACTATTCAGGGGGGAAGGAGCTTTCTTT. It is translated as CASSLFRGEGAFF. The chain is built from TRBV18 and TRBJ1-1, with TRBD1 matching over 7 bases. This CDR3 is built from 13 residues. CDR1 and CDR2 (germline): KGHSH, LQKENI. The V segment lost 4 bases and the J segment 10 bases; nucleotides outside the gene matches: 9.

The V and J genes are TRBV28 and TRBJ1-1; the D gene is possibly TRBD1 (6 bases). Germline V lookup: CDR1 MDHEN, CDR2 SYDVKM. The CDR3 has 14 amino acids. Trimming shortened V by 7 bases and J by 7 bases, and 19 bases separated the two germline ends. CDR3: CASTSGGRGIEAFF. CDR3 sequence (DNA): TGTGCCAGCACATCGGGGGGGCGCGGGATTGAAGCTTTCTTT.

This clone was detected only a few times. The chain links TRBV9 to TRBJ2-7; TRBD2 aligns across 10 bases. With V trimmed by 0 bases and J by 3 bases, 0 bases remained unmatched. The CDR3 sequence is 14 residues long. Per germline, CDR1 SGDLS and CDR2 YYNGEE. CDR3 in DNA: TGTGCCAGCAGCGTAGCTAGCGGGAGCTACGAGCAGTACTTC. This encodes CASSVASGSYEQYF.

The rearrangement uses TRBV5-1 and TRBJ1-1, with 7 bases fitting TRBD1. The germline V gene has CDR1 SGHRS and CDR2 YFSETQ. The CDR3 is 18 residues long. V was clipped by 0 bases and J by 0 bases; unmatched bases: 11. The DNA for the CDR3 is TGCGCCAGCAGCTTGGCGGGAACCGGGACAGCGATGAACACTGAAGCTTTCTTT. This codes for CASSLAGTGTAMNTEAFF.

This chain links TRBV2 with TRBJ2-5; D remains ambiguous. The end of the DNA aligns better with TRBJ2-7, so the J call may be wrong. CDR3 size: 13 residues. Germline CDR1 SNHLY, CDR2 FYNNEI. The CDR3 sequence: CASSDGFPYEQYF. In nucleotides, the CDR3 is TGTGCCAGCAGTGATGGTTTCCCCTACGAGCAGTACTTC.

The chain couples TRBV28 to TRBJ2-5; possibly TRBD2 for D (5 bases). The end of the DNA aligns better with TRBJ2-7, so the J call may be wrong. CDR1 is MDHEN and CDR2 is SYDVKM in the germline V gene. The CDR3 runs to 13 residues. CDR3: CASSLREPNEQYF. DNA of the CDR3: TGTGCCAGCAGTTTGAGGGAACCCAACGAGCAGTACTTC.

This clone appeared a few times. V usage is TRBV30 and J usage is TRBJ1-3; TRBD1 agrees at 8 bases. This CDR3 is 15 amino acids long. Germline loops: CDR1 GTSNPN, CDR2 SVGIG (reference sequence). The ends lost 1 base at V and 3 bases at J; junction bases unmatched: 5. CDR3 bases: TGTGCCTGGAGTGGACCCGACAGGGGTGGAAACACCATATATTTT. Encoded protein: CAWSGPDRGGNTIYF. Full variable domain (rest looked up from reference TRBV30 and TRBJ1-3): SQTIHQWPATLVQPVGSPLSLECTVEGTSNPNLYWYRQAAGRGLQLLFYSVGIGQISSEVPQNLSASRPQDRQFILSSKKLLLSDSGFYLCAWSGPDRGGNTIYFGEGSWLTVV.

This chain connects TRBV6-1 to TRBJ2-1; TRBD2 matches at 10 bases. CDR1 and CDR2 (germline): MNHNS, SASEGT. The J segment lost 4 bases and the V segment lost 8 bases, leaving 2 bases of the junction unmatched. The CDR3 is 13 amino acids. Here the CDR3 DNA reads TGTGCCAGCTTACTAGCGGGGTACAATGAGCAGTTCTTC. Its protein is CASLLAGYNEQFF.

The gene calls are TRBV7-8 and TRBJ2-5, with TRBD2 as a possible D gene (6 bases). Germline V lookup: CDR1 SGHVS, CDR2 FQNEAQ. Trimming pared 1 base from V and 3 bases from J, leaving 15 bases between. The CDR3 is 16 residues long. CDR3 sequence: CASSLDFIRGEETQYF. The CDR3 DNA follows: TGTGCCAGCAGCTTAGACTTTATACGCGGGGAAGAGACCCAGTACTTC.

The DNA for the CDR3 is TGCGCCAGCGGCGGAAACACTGAAGCTTTCTTT. It codes for CASGGNTEAFF. This chain joins TRBV5-1 and TRBJ1-1; no clear D gene. V lost 7 bases to trimming and J lost 2 bases, with 6 bases between them. Germline CDR1 SGHRS, CDR2 YFSETQ. This CDR3 comprises 11 residues.

The chain carries TRBV6-6 and TRBJ1-2; a possible D gene is TRBD1 (5 bases). The CDR3 runs to 14 residues. V was shortened by 2 bases and J by 4 bases, with 11 bases between the two germline ends. Per the germline V gene, CDR1 is MNHNY and CDR2 is SVGAGI (reference sequence). The CDR3 nucleotides read TGTGCCAGCAGTTACGGAGGGAGGGGCTATGGCTACACCTTC. Translated: CASSYGGRGYGYTF.

The chain couples TRBV6-1 to TRBJ1-5, with D perhaps TRBD1 (5 bases). The germline V and J ends were trimmed by 7 bases and 3 bases, with 13 bases remaining between them. The CDR3 runs 14 residues. The germline gives CDR1 MNHNS, CDR2 SASEGT. The CDR3 nucleotides read TGTGCCAGCACCGCCCAAGGGGTCAATCAGCCCCAGCATTTT. This codes for CASTAQGVNQPQHF.

This clone came up a few times. The chain couples TRBV6-5 to TRBJ2-2; the D gene is possibly TRBD1 (7 bases). CDR1 is MNHEY, CDR2 SVGAGI, per germline. CDR3 length: 15 amino acids. V lost 7 bases and J lost 8, with 20 bases in between. The CDR3 nucleotides read TGTGCCAGCACACGGCAGGGGGGTACAGGGGGGGAGCTGTTTTTT. Residues: CASTRQGGTGGELFF.

This clone appeared a single time. The CDR3, as DNA: TGTGCCATCAAGGCAAAATTGATAGCGGGAGGGCCATCCTACAATGAGCAGTTCTTC. Protein product: CAIKAKLIAGGPSYNEQFF. This chain uses TRBV10-3 with TRBJ2-1; 11 bases align to TRBD2. CDR3 length: 19 residues. Germline V gene lookup returns CDR1 ENHRY and CDR2 SYGVKD. V dropped 7 bases and J dropped 1; count of bases not matched to a gene: 15.

In regard to this clone: One end of the junction varies from germline; a read error may be responsible. The chain has TRBV6-5 and TRBJ2-7; 7 bases are shared with TRBD1. Germline loops: CDR1 MNHEY, CDR2 SVGAGI. This CDR3 comprises 12 residues. The DNA of the CDR3 is TGTACCAGCAGTTACCCGACAGGGGAGCAGTACTTC. Translated: CTSSYPTGEQYF.

This clone has only one observation. This CDR3 is missing its conserved last phenylalanine or tryptophan, likely due to a read error. Because the CDR3's place on the DNA is in doubt, the DNA is left out and the CDR3 is given as listed by TCRdb. This chain uses TRBV7-9 with TRBJ1-2; TRBD1 is taken as the D call from the table, unchecked against the DNA. Germline V CDR1 and CDR2: SEHNR, FQNEAQ (reference sequence). The CDR3 is 9 amino acids in total, end residues counted. CDR3 sequence reads: CASGTREDL.

The rearrangement uses TRBV2 and TRBJ2-1; 7 positions agree with TRBD2. CDR3 length: 15 residues. V lost 5 bases, J lost 3 bases, and 7 bases stayed unmatched. The germline CDR1 and CDR2 sequences are SNHLY and FYNNEI. The CDR3: CASSRGGSSYNEQFF. Here the CDR3 DNA reads TGTGCCAGCAGTAGGGGCGGGAGCAGCTACAATGAGCAGTTCTTC.

Ten or more counts support this clone. CDR3 in amino acids: CASSVGNVAGGAVNEQFF. The DNA of the CDR3 is TGTGCCAGCAGTGTGGGAAATGTGGCGGGAGGTGCCGTCAATGAGCAGTTCTTC. The chain is built from TRBV6-1 and TRBJ2-1; 8 bases line up with TRBD2. The V and J ends lost 4 bases and 6 bases, in that order; junction bases with no gene match: 17. CDR3 size: 18 residues. CDR1 MNHNS and CDR2 SASEGT come from the germline V gene.

The V call is TRBV5-1, the J call TRBJ1-3; D is undetermined. This CDR3 spans 15 amino acids. The V end lost 9 bases, the J end lost 0 bases, and 16 bases lay between the germline ends. CDR1 and CDR2 from the germline V gene are SGHRS and YFSETQ. This chain's CDR3 is CATSLGSSSGNTIYF. The CDR3 nucleotides are TGCGCCACCTCTCTCGGGTCTTCCTCTGGAAACACCATATATTTT.

This clone occurred a few times. CDR3 sequence: CASSVSGRDTEAFF. In DNA, the CDR3 is TGTGCCAGCAGCGTCTCAGGGCGCGACACTGAAGCTTTCTTT. The gene calls are TRBV9 and TRBJ1-1, with D maybe TRBD1 (5 bases). The germline V and J ends were trimmed by 2 bases and 3 bases, with 11 bases remaining between them. The CDR3 consists of 14 residues. Germline CDR1 and CDR2: SGDLS and YYNGEE.

This rearrangement joins TRBV19 to TRBJ2-7, with a weak D call TRBD2 (5 bases). CDR1 is LNHDA and CDR2 is SQIVND in the germline V gene (reference sequence). This CDR3 has 14 residues. Trimming stripped 1 base from V and 6 bases from J, with 13 bases between. The CDR3 region has the DNA TGTGCCAGTAGTATAGGGGCCCGCGGAGGCGAGCAGTACTTC. Translated, it gives CASSIGARGGEQYF. Combining the CDR3 with reference TRBV19 and TRBJ2-7 gives the whole variable domain DGGITQSPKYLFRKEGQNVTLSCEQNLNHDAMYWYRQDPGQGLRLIYYSQIVNDFQKGDIAEGYSVSREKKESFPLTVTSAQKNPTAFYLCASSIGARGGEQYFGPGTRLTVT.

The chain employs TRBV19 and TRBJ1-5; TRBD1 is a possible D gene (5 bases). CDR1 and CDR2 (germline): LNHDA, SQIVND (reference sequence). The CDR3 is made up of 16 amino acids. V was shortened by 3 bases and J by 1 base, with 13 bases between the two germline ends. The CDR3: CASSIFRVGSNQPQHF. CDR3 in DNA: TGTGCCAGTAGTATCTTCAGGGTCGGGAGCAATCAGCCCCAGCATTTT.

As for this clone: Other DNA sequences within the sample encode an identical CDR3. The rearrangement uses TRBV9 and TRBJ2-3, with no clear D. V lost 0 bases, J lost 0 bases, and 5 bases lay in between. Germline values: CDR1 SGDLS, CDR2 YYNGEE. The CDR3 has 14 amino acids. The CDR3 region is CASSVATSTDTQYF. The DNA of the CDR3 is TGTGCCAGCAGCGTAGCTACTAGCACAGATACGCAGTATTTT.

The rearrangement joins TRBV7-2 to TRBJ2-1; 9 nucleotides align to TRBD1. J gave up 5 bases and V 2 bases, and 4 bases lay outside the gene matches. Germline V gene data show CDR1 as SGHTA and CDR2 as FQGNSA. The CDR3 covers 15 residues. CDR3 coding DNA: TGTGCCAGCAGCTTAAGGACAGGGGACCACAATGAGCAGTTCTTC. Its protein is CASSLRTGDHNEQFF. Supplemented by reference TRBV7-2 and TRBJ2-1, the full variable domain reads GAGVSQSPSNKVTEKGKDVELRCDPISGHTALYWYRQSLGQGLEFLIYFQGNSAPDKSGLPSDRFSAERTGGSVSTLTIQRTQQEDSAVYLCASSLRTGDHNEQFFGPGTRLTVL.

This chain links TRBV11-3 with TRBJ2-3, with 9 nucleotides matching TRBD1. Germline V gene sequence: CDR1 SGHNT, CDR2 YENEEA. V lost 1 base and J lost 2; bases outside the gene matches: 1. The CDR3 spans 15 residues. The CDR3 DNA sequence: TGTGCCAGCAGCTTAGGACAGGGGGACACAGATACGCAGTATTTT. It is translated as CASSLGQGDTDTQYF.

This clone occurred a few times. The J gene is TRBJ2-6, the V gene TRBV5-4; perhaps TRBD2 as D (5 bases). V lost 3 bases and J 0 bases, leaving 10 bases between the germline ends. Germline-derived CDR1 and CDR2 are SGHNT and YYREEE (reference sequence). The CDR3 totals 16 residues. CDR3 residues: CASSSGGLSGANVLTF. The CDR3 nucleotides read TGTGCCAGCAGCTCAGGCGGGCTCTCTGGGGCCAACGTCCTGACTTTC.